Listed below are T cell receptor beta chains from one sample, sequenced in a study of blood T cell repertoires in COVID-19. Produced via immunoSEQ multiplex PCR; TCRdb's table is partial and in-frame only. This sample has about 62,000 clones; roughly 90% occur once, and the top ten carry about 1.5%. The sample was peripheral blood. Receptors originate from a woman over 75 with acute or convalescent COVID-19. Both conserved end residues are part of each CDR3. Each record gives: J gene, V gene, D gene, clone size, CDR3 protein, CDR3 DNA. A D gene is named only where the DNA matches it firmly. Size is omitted from some rows. Given values are once, few, many or a class for expanded clones.

j_call: TRBJ2-2; v_call: TRBV19; d_call: TRBD1; clone_size: NA; cdr3_aa: CASSSTGGSTGELFF; cdr3_nt: TGTGCCAGTAGTTCTACAGGGGGCAGCACCGGGGAGCTGTTTTTT
j_call: TRBJ2-3; v_call: TRBV19; d_call: NA; clone_size: NA; cdr3_aa: CASSTNQGVGTDTQYF; cdr3_nt: TGTGCCAGTAGTACCAACCAGGGTGTAGGCACAGATACGCAGTATTTT
j_call: TRBJ1-2; v_call: TRBV3-1/TRBV3-2; d_call: TRBD1; clone_size: NA; cdr3_aa: CASSQDLWDRAVYGYTF; cdr3_nt: TGTGCCAGCAGCCAAGATTTGTGGGACAGGGCAGTCTATGGCTACACCTTC
j_call: TRBJ1-2; v_call: TRBV30; d_call: NA; clone_size: NA; cdr3_aa: CAWNTVGGRFRGYTF; cdr3_nt: TGTGCCTGGAATACTGTGGGGGGTCGGTTCCGTGGCTACACCTTC
j_call: TRBJ2-1; v_call: TRBV6-5; d_call: TRBD2; clone_size: NA; cdr3_aa: CASSRGLAGLNEQFF; cdr3_nt: TGTGCCAGCAGCCGGGGACTAGCGGGACTCAATGAGCAGTTCTTC
j_call: TRBJ2-1; v_call: TRBV7-3; d_call: NA; clone_size: once; cdr3_aa: CASSFPGYNEQFF; cdr3_nt: TGTGCCAGCAGCTTCCCGGGATACAATGAGCAGTTCTTC
j_call: TRBJ1-1; v_call: TRBV3-1/TRBV3-2; d_call: NA; clone_size: NA; cdr3_aa: CASSQDQQLYTEAFF; cdr3_nt: TGTGCCAGCAGCCAAGACCAACAGTTATACACTGAAGCTTTCTTT
j_call: TRBJ2-7; v_call: TRBV29-1; d_call: NA; clone_size: few; cdr3_aa: CSVRDSGAYEQYF; cdr3_nt: TGCAGCGTCCGGGACTCCGGGGCCTACGAGCAGTACTTC
j_call: TRBJ1-6; v_call: TRBV11-2; d_call: TRBD1; clone_size: once; cdr3_aa: CASNRQGASESPLHF; cdr3_nt: TGTGCCAGCAACCGACAGGGGGCCTCTGAATCACCCCTCCACTTT
j_call: TRBJ2-2; v_call: TRBV7-9; d_call: TRBD2; clone_size: NA; cdr3_aa: CASSPGGGYTGELFF; cdr3_nt: TGTGCCAGCAGCCCCGGGGGGGGTTACACCGGGGAGCTGTTTTTT
j_call: TRBJ1-1; v_call: TRBV7-9; d_call: NA; clone_size: NA; cdr3_aa: CASSLGLSGNTEAFF; cdr3_nt: TGTGCCAGCAGCTTAGGTTTGTCAGGGAACACTGAAGCTTTCTTT
j_call: TRBJ1-4; v_call: TRBV30; d_call: TRBD1; clone_size: NA; cdr3_aa: CAWNPQGLGEKLFF; cdr3_nt: TGTGCCTGGAATCCACAGGGGCTGGGTGAAAAACTGTTTTTT
j_call: TRBJ2-6; v_call: TRBV19; d_call: TRBD1; clone_size: NA; cdr3_aa: CASREPGQIIAGSGANVLTF; cdr3_nt: TGTGCCAGTAGGGAGCCGGGACAGATAATAGCTGGGTCTGGGGCCAACGTCCTGACTTTC
j_call: TRBJ2-5; v_call: TRBV11-2; d_call: NA; clone_size: NA; cdr3_aa: CASSSETTRWETQYF; cdr3_nt: TGTGCCAGCAGCTCCGAAACGACAAGGTGGGAGACCCAGTACTTC
j_call: TRBJ1-4; v_call: TRBV5-1; d_call: TRBD1; clone_size: NA; cdr3_aa: CASSLGTDVSEKLFF; cdr3_nt: TGCGCCAGCAGCTTAGGGACAGACGTGAGTGAAAAACTGTTTTTT
j_call: TRBJ1-5; v_call: TRBV6-2/TRBV6-3; d_call: TRBD1; clone_size: NA; cdr3_aa: CASSEHGTGEIEPQHF; cdr3_nt: TGTGCCAGCAGTGAGCATGGGACAGGGGAGATCGAGCCCCAGCATTTT
j_call: TRBJ2-6; v_call: TRBV29-1; d_call: TRBD1; clone_size: NA; cdr3_aa: CSALTGAGANVLTF; cdr3_nt: TGCAGCGCATTGACAGGGGCAGGGGCCAACGTCCTGACTTTC
j_call: TRBJ1-1; v_call: TRBV28; d_call: TRBD1; clone_size: NA; cdr3_aa: CASSFQTGGTEAFF; cdr3_nt: TGTGCCAGCAGTTTCCAGACAGGGGGTACTGAAGCTTTCTTT
j_call: TRBJ2-7; v_call: TRBV5-1; d_call: NA; clone_size: NA; cdr3_aa: CASSLSTQGRRADSEQYF; cdr3_nt: TGCGCCAGCAGCTTGAGTACCCAGGGCCGCCGAGCCGACAGCGAGCAGTACTTC
j_call: TRBJ2-7; v_call: TRBV27; d_call: TRBD1; clone_size: NA; cdr3_aa: CASSRADREPYEQYF; cdr3_nt: TGTGCCAGCAGCCGGGCTGACAGGGAACCCTACGAGCAGTACTTC
j_call: TRBJ2-5; v_call: TRBV12-5; d_call: TRBD2; clone_size: once; cdr3_aa: CASGSSGGAGETQYF; cdr3_nt: TGTGCTAGTGGTTCTAGCGGGGGGGCCGGGGAGACCCAGTACTTC
j_call: TRBJ2-7; v_call: TRBV6-2/TRBV6-3; d_call: TRBD2; clone_size: NA; cdr3_aa: CASSYGLAGGVSYEQYF; cdr3_nt: TGTGCCAGCAGTTATGGGCTAGCGGGGGGCGTCTCCTACGAGCAGTACTTC
j_call: TRBJ2-7; v_call: TRBV30; d_call: TRBD1; clone_size: NA; cdr3_aa: CAWSLKQGAPYEQYF; cdr3_nt: TGTGCCTGGAGTCTTAAGCAGGGGGCGCCTTACGAGCAGTACTTC
j_call: TRBJ2-6; v_call: TRBV18; d_call: TRBD1; clone_size: NA; cdr3_aa: CASSPGQGFGGANVLTF; cdr3_nt: TGTGCCAGCTCACCGGGACAGGGGTTTGGTGGGGCCAACGTCCTGACTTTC
j_call: TRBJ2-1; v_call: TRBV7-3; d_call: TRBD2; clone_size: once; cdr3_aa: CASSLTREAGRNNEQFF; cdr3_nt: TGTGCCAGCAGCTTAACGCGGGAGGCGGGGCGAAACAATGAGCAGTTCTTC
j_call: TRBJ1-5; v_call: TRBV18; d_call: NA; clone_size: NA; cdr3_aa: CASSPYTLQNNQPQHF; cdr3_nt: TGTGCCAGCTCACCATACACGCTCCAAAACAATCAGCCCCAGCATTTT
j_call: TRBJ2-7; v_call: TRBV30; d_call: TRBD2; clone_size: NA; cdr3_aa: CAWSVGLAGEQYF; cdr3_nt: TGTGCCTGGAGTGTAGGACTAGCCGGTGAGCAGTACTTC
j_call: TRBJ2-5; v_call: TRBV18; d_call: TRBD1; clone_size: NA; cdr3_aa: CASSIGTGGGETQYF; cdr3_nt: TGTGCCAGCTCAATAGGGACAGGGGGCGGCGAGACCCAGTACTTC
j_call: TRBJ1-2; v_call: TRBV30; d_call: NA; clone_size: NA; cdr3_aa: CAWNPGIGYGYTF; cdr3_nt: TGTGCCTGGAATCCCGGGATCGGTTATGGCTACACCTTC
j_call: TRBJ2-1; v_call: TRBV12-1; d_call: NA; clone_size: once; cdr3_aa: CASSFARTVDSSYNEQFF; cdr3_nt: TGTGCCAGCAGCTTTGCTCGGACAGTTGATAGCTCCTACAATGAGCAGTTCTTC
j_call: TRBJ2-7; v_call: TRBV18; d_call: TRBD2; clone_size: NA; cdr3_aa: CASSPPPGGNEQYF; cdr3_nt: TGTGCCAGCTCACCCCCCCCGGGGGGGAACGAGCAGTACTTC
j_call: TRBJ1-2; v_call: TRBV7-3; d_call: TRBD1; clone_size: NA; cdr3_aa: CASSLTSGQGADGYTF; cdr3_nt: TGTGCCAGCAGCTTAACTTCGGGACAGGGGGCGGATGGCTACACCTTC
j_call: TRBJ1-5; v_call: TRBV7-9; d_call: NA; clone_size: NA; cdr3_aa: CASSPQDGGNQPQHF; cdr3_nt: TGTGCCAGCAGTCCACAGGATGGTGGCAATCAGCCCCAGCATTTT
j_call: TRBJ2-3; v_call: TRBV19; d_call: TRBD2; clone_size: NA; cdr3_aa: CASSKSGLAGETDTQYF; cdr3_nt: TGTGCCAGTAGTAAGAGTGGGCTAGCGGGAGAGACAGATACGCAGTATTTT
j_call: TRBJ1-1; v_call: TRBV5-6; d_call: NA; clone_size: NA; cdr3_aa: CASSLIFRGPTEAFF; cdr3_nt: TGTGCCAGCAGCTTGATTTTTAGGGGTCCCACTGAAGCTTTCTTT
j_call: TRBJ2-7; v_call: TRBV5-1; d_call: NA; clone_size: NA; cdr3_aa: CASREGSSYEQYF; cdr3_nt: TGCGCCAGCAGGGAGGGTAGCTCCTACGAGCAGTACTTC
j_call: TRBJ1-2; v_call: TRBV18; d_call: NA; clone_size: NA; cdr3_aa: CASSPGADFYGYTF; cdr3_nt: TGTGCCAGCTCACCGGGGGCAGATTTCTATGGCTACACCTTC
j_call: TRBJ1-2; v_call: TRBV5-1; d_call: TRBD1; clone_size: NA; cdr3_aa: CASSTWTGGGYGYTF; cdr3_nt: TGCGCCAGCAGCACCTGGACAGGGGGCGGCTATGGCTACACCTTC
j_call: TRBJ1-2; v_call: TRBV4-3; d_call: TRBD1; clone_size: once; cdr3_aa: CASSQGTGGDYGYTF; cdr3_nt: TGCGCCAGCAGCCAAGGCACAGGGGGGGACTATGGCTACACCTTC
j_call: TRBJ2-2; v_call: TRBV7-9; d_call: TRBD2; clone_size: NA; cdr3_aa: CAGESGRPGELFF; cdr3_nt: TGTGCCGGGGAGAGCGGGAGACCCGGGGAGCTGTTTTTT
j_call: TRBJ2-4; v_call: TRBV6-6; d_call: NA; clone_size: NA; cdr3_aa: CASSYSTGNKNIQYF; cdr3_nt: TGTGCCAGCAGTTACTCGACGGGGAACAAAAACATTCAGTACTTC
j_call: TRBJ1-1; v_call: TRBV3-1/TRBV3-2; d_call: TRBD1; clone_size: NA; cdr3_aa: CASSQHRGGTEAFF; cdr3_nt: TGTGCCAGCAGCCAGCACAGGGGCGGCACTGAAGCTTTCTTT
j_call: TRBJ2-5; v_call: TRBV19; d_call: NA; clone_size: few; cdr3_aa: CASSIASQETQYF; cdr3_nt: TGTGCCAGTAGTATAGCCAGTCAAGAGACCCAGTACTTC
j_call: TRBJ2-1; v_call: TRBV12-3/TRBV12-4; d_call: TRBD1; clone_size: NA; cdr3_aa: CASRSISGTGRFF; cdr3_nt: TGTGCCAGCAGGTCGATCTCCGGGACAGGCAGGTTCTTC
j_call: TRBJ2-5; v_call: TRBV15; d_call: NA; clone_size: NA; cdr3_aa: CATSRDGQETQYF; cdr3_nt: TGTGCCACCAGCAGAGACGGTCAAGAGACCCAGTACTTC
j_call: TRBJ2-7; v_call: TRBV11-3; d_call: NA; clone_size: NA; cdr3_aa: CASSYGGPNYEQYF; cdr3_nt: TGTGCCAGCAGCTACGGCGGGCCCAACTACGAGCAGTACTTC
j_call: TRBJ2-1; v_call: TRBV14; d_call: NA; clone_size: few; cdr3_aa: CASSPQGRGTYNEQFF; cdr3_nt: TGTGCCAGCAGCCCCCAGGGGCGGGGGACCTACAATGAGCAGTTCTTC
j_call: TRBJ2-7; v_call: TRBV18; d_call: NA; clone_size: NA; cdr3_aa: CASSPPHNYEQYF; cdr3_nt: TGTGCCAGCTCACCACCTCACAACTACGAGCAGTACTTC
j_call: TRBJ2-7; v_call: TRBV7-8; d_call: TRBD2; clone_size: NA; cdr3_aa: CASSPLAGVTYEQYF; cdr3_nt: TGTGCCAGCAGCCCATTAGCGGGGGTGACCTACGAGCAGTACTTC
j_call: TRBJ2-3; v_call: TRBV7-9; d_call: NA; clone_size: NA; cdr3_aa: CASSLERQGIKYF; cdr3_nt: TGTGCCAGCAGCTTAGAACGGCAGGGCATCAAGTATTTT
j_call: TRBJ1-1; v_call: TRBV28; d_call: NA; clone_size: NA; cdr3_aa: CASITTGNTEAFF; cdr3_nt: TGTGCCAGCATTACCACAGGGAACACTGAAGCTTTCTTT
j_call: TRBJ2-1; v_call: TRBV3-1/TRBV3-2; d_call: TRBD1; clone_size: NA; cdr3_aa: CASTTGQGAYNEQFF; cdr3_nt: TGTGCCAGCACTACCGGACAGGGGGCTTACAATGAGCAGTTCTTC
j_call: TRBJ2-2; v_call: TRBV9; d_call: TRBD2; clone_size: once; cdr3_aa: CASSVRPSGRGELFF; cdr3_nt: TGTGCCAGCAGCGTTAGACCTAGCGGGAGAGGGGAGCTGTTTTTT
j_call: TRBJ2-2; v_call: TRBV18; d_call: NA; clone_size: NA; cdr3_aa: CASSPAGPGELFF; cdr3_nt: TGTGCCAGCTCACCGGCGGGGCCCGGGGAGCTGTTTTTT
j_call: TRBJ2-3; v_call: TRBV7-2; d_call: TRBD2; clone_size: NA; cdr3_aa: CASSLIGRGTDTQYF; cdr3_nt: TGTGCCAGCAGCTTAATCGGGCGGGGGACAGATACGCAGTATTTT
j_call: TRBJ2-3; v_call: TRBV21-1; d_call: NA; clone_size: NA; cdr3_aa: CASSKWAGSDPQYF; cdr3_nt: TGTGCCAGCAGCAAATGGGCGGGGTCGGACCCGCAGTATTTT
j_call: TRBJ2-1; v_call: TRBV27; d_call: NA; clone_size: NA; cdr3_aa: CASSKSSYNEQFF; cdr3_nt: TGTGCCAGCTCCAAGAGCTCCTACAATGAGCAGTTCTTC
j_call: TRBJ2-1; v_call: TRBV19; d_call: NA; clone_size: NA; cdr3_aa: CASSRQGGNEQFF; cdr3_nt: TGTGCCAGTAGTCGACAGGGAGGCAATGAGCAGTTCTTC
j_call: TRBJ1-4; v_call: TRBV5-4; d_call: NA; clone_size: NA; cdr3_aa: CASSLVGRGDEKLFF; cdr3_nt: TGTGCCAGCAGCTTGGTGGGCCGGGGGGATGAAAAACTGTTTTTT
j_call: TRBJ1-1; v_call: TRBV5-1; d_call: NA; clone_size: NA; cdr3_aa: CASNRAGAMNTEAFF; cdr3_nt: TGCGCCAGCAATAGGGCAGGGGCTATGAACACTGAAGCTTTCTTT